Described below is a single T cell receptor beta chain sequence and its context. What it binds is unknown. Each sample gave at least 7 million isolated PBMCs. A second PCR of 7 to 11 cycles used a sample-barcoded 5' primer and a J-beta primer mix. Tags on each cDNA molecule came from a template-switch adaptor with 12 random nucleotides. TCRdb re-analysed the 5' RACE reads in MiXCR, keeping a single row per CDR3 protein. The repertoire consists of roughly 1.7 million distinct CDR3 sequences, with around 35% occurring once and the leading ten covering roughly 10%. The data were taken from a study of blood T cells in healthy people across ages. Study conclusions and caveats: With age, beta diversity per million T cells declined roughly linearly, significantly by about 40.

Trimming shortened V by 0 bases and J by 8 bases, and 12 bases separated the two germline ends. CDR1 is MNHEY, CDR2 SVGAGI, per germline. The CDR3 loop spans 14 amino acids. This receptor was taken from a woman aged 25-40 years in good health. Sequences were obtained from blood. The V call is TRBV6-5, the J call TRBJ2-3, with D unresolved. The CDR3 nucleotides read TGTGCCAGCAGTTACTCTGCTGGGGTGGTTACGCAGTATTTT. Translating gives CASSYSAGVVTQYF.